The entry that follows covers one T cell receptor beta chain sequence. This table comes from immunoSEQ multiplex PCR, and its TCRdb copy is limited to in-frame clones, with some not included. The sample lists about 73,000 clones, approximately 90% seen once, with less than 0.6% in the top ten. The source of the sample is a study of OX40 agonist ivuxolimab in advanced cancers. Germline V gives CDR1 SNHLY, CDR2 FYNNEI. Germline trimming cut 7 bases from V and 7 bases from J; bases unmatched to any gene: 7. The CDR3 is 14 amino acids. This clonotype originated in an adult with an advanced solid tumor such as melanoma, head and neck, liver or kidney cancer. J is TRBJ1-4 and V is TRBV2, with 9 bases matching TRBD1. The sequencing used CD4+ or CD8+ T cells sorted from blood, collected in a trial of the OX40 agonist ivuxolimab. The CDR3 DNA reads TGTGCCAGCAACGACAGGGGGTTGGGTGAAAAACTGTTTTTT. Translation gives CASNDRGLGEKLFF.